The 21 T cell receptor beta chains below come from one sample, sequenced in a study of blood T cell repertoires in COVID-19. TCRdb's table, derived via immunoSEQ multiplex PCR, lists solely in-frame clones and lacks some. The sample has around 260,000 clones; more than 75% are singletons. Sequenced: peripheral blood. All receptors derive from a woman aged 55-69 years with COVID-19, enrolled during active disease.

This clone has only one observation. The chain recombines TRBV19 with TRBJ2-7; D unclear. Germline V gene data show CDR1 as LNHDA and CDR2 as SQIVND (reference sequence). V dropped 4 bases and J dropped 3 bases, with 10 bases sitting between them. This CDR3 contains 13 residues. The CDR3 loop reads CASSRAGHYEQYF. In nucleotides, the CDR3 is TGTGCCAGTAGTAGGGCAGGCCACTACGAGCAGTACTTC.

The chain has TRBV28 and TRBJ2-1; 12 nucleotides align to TRBD2. V lost 6 bases and J lost 2; bases outside the gene matches: 5. The CDR3 runs 16 residues. The germline gives CDR1 MDHEN, CDR2 SYDVKM. CDR3 sequence reads: CASRHRLAGAYNEQFF. The CDR3 nucleotides are TGTGCCAGCAGGCACAGACTAGCGGGAGCCTACAATGAGCAGTTCTTC. The whole variable domain, filled in from reference TRBV28 and TRBJ2-1, reads DVKVTQSSRYLVKRTGEKVFLECVQDMDHENMFWYRQDPGLGLRLIYFSYDVKMKEKGDIPEGYSVSREKKERFSLILESASTNQTSMYLCASRHRLAGAYNEQFFGPGTRLTVL.

V is TRBV9 and J is TRBJ2-2, with 10 bases that match TRBD2. In germline, CDR1 is SGDLS, CDR2 YYNGEE. Trimming at V came to 3 bases and at J to 2 bases, leaving 4 bases not matched to a gene. This CDR3 is 16 amino acids long. The CDR3 region has the DNA TGTGCCAGCAGCGGGAGACTAGCGGGCAACACCGGGGAGCTGTTTTTT. It specifies CASSGRLAGNTGELFF.

This chain uses TRBV2 with TRBJ2-7; TRBD1 is a possible D gene (6 bases). Trimming removed 10 bases from V and 1 base from J, with 14 bases in between. The CDR3 has 13 amino acids. Germline V CDR1 and CDR2: SNHLY, FYNNEI. CDR3 amino acids: CAIKAGVSYEQYF. CDR3 nucleotide sequence: TGTGCCATCAAGGCAGGGGTGTCCTACGAGCAGTACTTC.

As regards this clone: Mismatch with germline at one junction end may stem from a read error. V and J are TRBV27 and TRBJ2-2; D perhaps matches TRBD1 (6 bases). Per germline, CDR1 MNHEY and CDR2 SMNVEV (reference sequence). The CDR3 runs 17 residues. CDR3 loop: CASSLSTGHPSTGELFF. In DNA form, the CDR3 reads TGTGCCAGCAGTCTATCCACGGGACACCCTAGCACCGGGGAGCTGTTTTTT.

This chain uses TRBV5-5 with TRBJ1-1; no clear D. Germline CDR1 reads SGHKS; CDR2 reads YYEKEE (reference sequence). V lost 5 bases and J 1 base, leaving 15 bases between the germline ends. CDR3 length equals 15 residues. CDR3 DNA sequence: TGTGCCAGCAGACGAGTCGGAGGCCCGAACACTGAAGCTTTCTTT. This translates into CASRRVGGPNTEAFF. The variable domain in full, with the rest retrieved from reference TRBV5-5 and TRBJ1-1, is DAGVTQSPTHLIKTRGQQVTLRCSPISGHKSVSWYQQVLGQGPQFIFQYYEKEERGRGNFPDRFSARQFPNYSSELNVNALLLGDSALYLCASRRVGGPNTEAFFGQGTRLTVV.

This clone was seen just once. The chain carries TRBV28 and TRBJ2-1, with D possibly matching TRBD2 (6 bases). V shed 7 bases and J shed 1 base, with 11 bases lying between them. This CDR3 contains 14 residues. CDR1 is MDHEN, CDR2 SYDVKM, per germline. The CDR3, as DNA: TGTGCCAGCACGAGGGGAGGATCCTACAATGAGCAGTTCTTC. This translates into CASTRGGSYNEQFF. The variable domain in full, with the rest retrieved from reference TRBV28 and TRBJ2-1, is DVKVTQSSRYLVKRTGEKVFLECVQDMDHENMFWYRQDPGLGLRLIYFSYDVKMKEKGDIPEGYSVSREKKERFSLILESASTNQTSMYLCASTRGGSYNEQFFGPGTRLTVL.

The chain uses TRBV7-9 and TRBJ1-1; 8 bases align to TRBD1. The CDR3 loop spans 15 amino acids. Germline assignment: CDR1 SEHNR and CDR2 FQNEAQ (reference sequence). J lost 5 bases, V lost 5 bases, and 10 bases had no gene match. For the CDR3, the DNA is TGTGCCAGCAGCCCCCGACAGGGGACTTCAACTGAAGCTTTCTTT. The encoded protein is CASSPRQGTSTEAFF.

This clone was seen only once. The chain employs TRBV19 and TRBJ2-5, with 7 bases that match TRBD2. The V gene's germline CDR1 is LNHDA and CDR2 SQIVND (reference sequence). The CDR3 sequence is 16 residues long. V trimming: 0 bases; J trimming: 4 bases; junction bases outside the gene matches: 8. The CDR3, as DNA: TGTGCCAGTAGTATAGATTTGGCGGGAGCACGAGAGACCCAGTACTTC. As protein: CASSIDLAGARETQYF.

The chain has TRBV27 and TRBJ2-1; 7 positions match TRBD1. Germline lookup yields CDR1 MNHEY and CDR2 SMNVEV (reference sequence). CDR3 length: 12 residues. V dropped 5 bases and J dropped 15; count of bases not matched to a gene: 10. The CDR3 DNA sequence: TGTGCCAGCAGTCCAAACAGGGGCCCCTGGTTCTTC. It yields the protein CASSPNRGPWFF.

The chain carries TRBV6-5 and TRBJ2-1; a weak D match, TRBD2 (5 bases). The CDR3 covers 13 residues. The germline CDR1 and CDR2 sequences are MNHEY and SVGAGI. V was shortened by 2 bases and J by 5 bases, with 7 bases between the two germline ends. The CDR3 bases are TGTGCCAGCAGTTACACCGGGGACAATGAGCAGTTCTTC. Amino acid sequence: CASSYTGDNEQFF.

J is TRBJ2-7 and V is TRBV23-1, with 8 bases aligning to TRBD1. TRBV23-1 falls under the ORF class, with uncertain function. CDR3 length equals 14 residues. V lost 10 bases to trimming and J lost 3 bases; unmatched junction nucleotides: 11. CDR3: CATPREGQVYEQYF. CDR3 in DNA: TGCGCCACCCCCCGAGAGGGACAGGTCTACGAGCAGTACTTC.

This clone was picked up one time. The rearrangement uses TRBV29-1 and TRBJ1-1; possibly TRBD1 for D (5 bases). The CDR3 is 15 residues long. The V and J ends lost 4 bases and 8 bases respectively, with 23 bases between them. CDR1 and CDR2 from the germline V gene are SQVTM and ANQGSEA. Written as DNA, the CDR3 is TGCAGCGTTGTTGAACAGGAGGCGGGGAGCTCCGAAGCTTTCTTT. Protein sequence: CSVVEQEAGSSEAFF.

The gene calls are TRBV2 and TRBJ2-1; 7 nucleotides agree with TRBD2. Germline V lookup: CDR1 SNHLY, CDR2 FYNNEI. Losses at the gene ends were 7 bases for V and 4 bases for J; bases not matched to a gene: 13. The length of the CDR3 is 16 residues. The CDR3 loop reads CASIPGWLADYNEQFF. In DNA form, the CDR3 reads TGTGCCAGCATCCCCGGGTGGCTAGCGGATTACAATGAGCAGTTCTTC.

This chain uses TRBV4-2 with TRBJ1-6; 8 positions agree with TRBD1. The CDR3 is made up of 16 amino acids. The germline V gene encodes CDR1 LGHNA and CDR2 YNFKEQ. The trim removed 0 bases at V and 7 bases at J, leaving 5 bases unmatched. The DNA for the CDR3 is TGTGCCAGCAGCCAAGATCGGGGACAGGCCAATTCACCCCTCCACTTT. It yields the protein CASSQDRGQANSPLHF.

The chain combines TRBV11-2 with TRBJ2-1; D is possibly TRBD2 (5 bases). The V end was cut by 6 bases, the J end by 4 bases, with 16 bases between. Germline CDR1 reads SGHAT; CDR2 reads FQNNGV. The CDR3 is 15 residues long. The CDR3 DNA is TGTGCCAGCAGACCACTAGTGGGGAAATACAATGAGCAGTTCTTC. This encodes CASRPLVGKYNEQFF.

The chain links TRBV29-1 to TRBJ1-1; 12 positions agree with TRBD1. CDR1 is SQVTM, CDR2 ANQGSEA, per germline. V gave up 7 bases and J gave up 4 bases; unmatched junction bases: 4. The CDR3 runs to 13 residues. CDR3 nucleotides: TGCAGCGGGGGGACAGGGGGCGTCACTGAAGCTTTCTTT. Amino acids: CSGGTGGVTEAFF.

The chain links TRBV9 to TRBJ2-1; possible D gene TRBD1, 5 bases. Trimming removed 4 bases at V and 7 bases at J, with 18 bases between. CDR1 and CDR2 (germline): SGDLS, YYNGEE. The CDR3 is 15 residues long. CDR3 amino acids: CASSQSVRAVNEQFF. CDR3 bases: TGTGCCAGCAGCCAATCCGTCAGGGCTGTTAATGAGCAGTTCTTC.

The chain uses TRBV2 and TRBJ1-2; TRBD1 aligns across 8 bases. The V gene's germline CDR1 is SNHLY and CDR2 FYNNEI. CDR3 size: 15 residues. The J segment lost 8 bases and the V segment lost 4 bases, leaving 12 bases of the junction unmatched. This CDR3 is CASSAPPQGAGGYTF. The CDR3 DNA reads TGTGCCAGCAGTGCCCCACCCCAGGGGGCGGGGGGCTACACCTTC. Filled out from reference TRBV2 and TRBJ1-2, the complete variable domain reads EPEVTQTPSHQVTQMGQEVILRCVPISNHLYFYWYRQILGQKVEFLVSFYNNEISEKSEIFDDQFSVERPDGSNFTLKIRSTKLEDSAMYFCASSAPPQGAGGYTFGSGTRLTVV.

In DNA form, the CDR3 reads TGTGCCAGCAGCTTACTAGGAGAGAGTTACGAGCAGTACTTC. Translating gives CASSLLGESYEQYF. The V and J genes are TRBV7-3 and TRBJ2-7; no reliable D call. V lost 2 bases and J 4 bases, leaving 12 bases between the germline ends. Per the germline V gene, CDR1 is SGHTA and CDR2 is FQGTGA. This CDR3 comprises 14 residues.

The chain couples TRBV29-1 to TRBJ1-2; maybe TRBD1 (6 bases). V lost 6 bases and J lost 4, with 18 bases in between. The CDR3 spans 14 residues. Germline values: CDR1 SQVTM, CDR2 ANQGSEA. This chain's CDR3 is CSVLPRDTPYGYTF. The CDR3 DNA is TGCAGCGTCCTCCCCCGGGACACACCCTATGGCTACACCTTC.